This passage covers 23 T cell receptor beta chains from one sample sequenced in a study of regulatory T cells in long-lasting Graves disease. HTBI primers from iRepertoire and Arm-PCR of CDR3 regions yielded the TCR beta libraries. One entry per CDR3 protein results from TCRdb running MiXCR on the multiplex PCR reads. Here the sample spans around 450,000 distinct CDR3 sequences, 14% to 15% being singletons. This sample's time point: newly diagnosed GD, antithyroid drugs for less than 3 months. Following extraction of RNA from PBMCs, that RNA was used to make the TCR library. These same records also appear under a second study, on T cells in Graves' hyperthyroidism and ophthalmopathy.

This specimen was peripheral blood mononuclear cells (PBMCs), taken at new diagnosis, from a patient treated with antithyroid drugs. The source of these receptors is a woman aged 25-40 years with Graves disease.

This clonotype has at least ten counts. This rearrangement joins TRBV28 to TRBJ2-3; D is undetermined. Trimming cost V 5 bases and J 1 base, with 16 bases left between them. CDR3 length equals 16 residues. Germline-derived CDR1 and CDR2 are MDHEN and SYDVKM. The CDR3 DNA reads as TGTGCCAGCAGTGCCACCCTAGGGCGTGGCACAGATACGCAGTATTTT. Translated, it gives CASSATLGRGTDTQYF.

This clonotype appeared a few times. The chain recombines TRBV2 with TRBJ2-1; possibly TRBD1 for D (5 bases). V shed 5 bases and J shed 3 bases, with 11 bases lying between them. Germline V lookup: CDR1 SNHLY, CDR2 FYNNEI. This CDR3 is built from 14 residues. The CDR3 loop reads CASSLMTVYNEQFF. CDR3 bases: TGTGCCAGCAGTCTAATGACAGTCTACAATGAGCAGTTCTTC.

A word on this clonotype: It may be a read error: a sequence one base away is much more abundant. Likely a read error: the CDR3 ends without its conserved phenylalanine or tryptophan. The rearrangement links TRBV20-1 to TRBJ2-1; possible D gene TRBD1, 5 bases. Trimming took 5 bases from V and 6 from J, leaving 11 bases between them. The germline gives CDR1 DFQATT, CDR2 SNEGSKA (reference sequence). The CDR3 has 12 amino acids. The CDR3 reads CSAPDQGNEQFY. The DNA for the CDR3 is TGCAGTGCTCCGGACCAGGGCAATGAGCAGTTCTAC.

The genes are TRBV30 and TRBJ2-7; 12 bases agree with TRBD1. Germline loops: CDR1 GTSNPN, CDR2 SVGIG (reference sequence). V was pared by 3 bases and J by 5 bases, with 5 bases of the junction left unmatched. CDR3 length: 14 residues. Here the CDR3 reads CAWSPGQGADEQYF. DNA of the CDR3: TGTGCCTGGAGCCCGGGACAGGGGGCTGACGAGCAGTACTTC.

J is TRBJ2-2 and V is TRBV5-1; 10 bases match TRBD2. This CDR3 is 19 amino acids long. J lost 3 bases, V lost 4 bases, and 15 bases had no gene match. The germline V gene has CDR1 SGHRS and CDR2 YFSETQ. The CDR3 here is CASSLPHPAGGEHTGELFF. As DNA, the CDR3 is TGCGCCAGCAGCCTCCCCCACCCAGCGGGAGGGGAGCACACCGGGGAGCTGTTTTTT.

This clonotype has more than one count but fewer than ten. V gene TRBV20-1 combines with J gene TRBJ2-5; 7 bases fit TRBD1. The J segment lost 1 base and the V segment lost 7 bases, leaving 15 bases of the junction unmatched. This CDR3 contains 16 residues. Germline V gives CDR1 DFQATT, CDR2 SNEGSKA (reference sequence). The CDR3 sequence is CSGADRIRTSQETQYF. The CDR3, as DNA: TGCAGTGGAGCGGACAGGATTAGAACTTCCCAAGAGACCCAGTACTTC.

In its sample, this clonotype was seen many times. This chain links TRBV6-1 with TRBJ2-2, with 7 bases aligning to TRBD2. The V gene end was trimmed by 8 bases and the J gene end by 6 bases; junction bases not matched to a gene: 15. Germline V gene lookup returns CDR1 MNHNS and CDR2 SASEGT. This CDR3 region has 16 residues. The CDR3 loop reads CASLGLGRANPGELFF. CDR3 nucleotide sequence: TGTGCCAGCTTAGGGTTAGGGAGGGCGAATCCCGGGGAGCTGTTTTTT.

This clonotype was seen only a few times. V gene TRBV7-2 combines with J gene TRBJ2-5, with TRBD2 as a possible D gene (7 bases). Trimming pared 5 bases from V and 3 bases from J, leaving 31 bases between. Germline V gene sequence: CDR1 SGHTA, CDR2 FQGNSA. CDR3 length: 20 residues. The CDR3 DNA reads TGTGCCAGCAGCGAAGGGGGGGGGGACCTCCCCGGGCCAAGGGAAGAGACCCAGTACTTC. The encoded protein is CASSEGGGDLPGPREETQYF.

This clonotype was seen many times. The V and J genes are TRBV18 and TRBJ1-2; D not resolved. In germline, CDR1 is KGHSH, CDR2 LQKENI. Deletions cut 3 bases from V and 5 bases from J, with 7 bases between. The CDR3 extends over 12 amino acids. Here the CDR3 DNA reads TGTGCCAGCTCACCCGTCGGTTATGGCTACACCTTC. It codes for CASSPVGYGYTF.

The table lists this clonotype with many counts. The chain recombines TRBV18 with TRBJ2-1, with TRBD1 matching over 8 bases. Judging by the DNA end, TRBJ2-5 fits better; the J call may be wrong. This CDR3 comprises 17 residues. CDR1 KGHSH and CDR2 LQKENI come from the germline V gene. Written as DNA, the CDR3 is TGTGCCAGCTCACCACCCGTGGACAGGGCAGATCGAGAGACCCAGTACTTC. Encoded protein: CASSPPVDRADRETQYF.

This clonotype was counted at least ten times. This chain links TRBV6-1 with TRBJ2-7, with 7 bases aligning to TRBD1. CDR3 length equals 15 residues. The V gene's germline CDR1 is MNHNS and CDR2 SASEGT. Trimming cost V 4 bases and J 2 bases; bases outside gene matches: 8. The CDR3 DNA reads TGTGCCAGCAGTGGCCCCGGGACAGAAACCTACGAGCAGTACTTC. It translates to CASSGPGTETYEQYF.

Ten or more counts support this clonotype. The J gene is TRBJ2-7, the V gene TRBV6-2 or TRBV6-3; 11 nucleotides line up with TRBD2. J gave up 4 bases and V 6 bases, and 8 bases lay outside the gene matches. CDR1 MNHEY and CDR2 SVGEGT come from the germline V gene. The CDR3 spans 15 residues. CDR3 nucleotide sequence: TGTGCCAGCAGCCACCCCGGGACTAGCGGATACGAGCAGTACTTC. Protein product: CASSHPGTSGYEQYF.

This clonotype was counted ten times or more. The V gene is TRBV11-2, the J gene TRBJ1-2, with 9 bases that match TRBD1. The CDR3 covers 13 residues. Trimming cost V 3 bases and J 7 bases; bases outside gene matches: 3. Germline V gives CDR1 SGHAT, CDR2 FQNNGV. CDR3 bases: TGTGCCAGCAGCTTTGGACAGGGGCTTGGCTACACCTTC. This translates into CASSFGQGLGYTF.

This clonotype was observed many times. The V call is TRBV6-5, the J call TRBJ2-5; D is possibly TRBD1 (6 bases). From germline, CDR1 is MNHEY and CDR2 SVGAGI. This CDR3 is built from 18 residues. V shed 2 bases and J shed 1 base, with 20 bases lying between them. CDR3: CASSYGLPGQLGQETQYF. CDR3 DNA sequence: TGTGCCAGCAGTTACGGTTTACCGGGACAACTTGGCCAAGAGACCCAGTACTTC.

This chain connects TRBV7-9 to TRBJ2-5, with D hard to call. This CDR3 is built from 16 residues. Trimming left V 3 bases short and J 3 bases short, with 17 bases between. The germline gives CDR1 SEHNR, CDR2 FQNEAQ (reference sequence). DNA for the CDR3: TGTGCCAGCAGCTTCCCGCAAAGGACGCTCGAAGAGACCCAGTACTTC. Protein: CASSFPQRTLEETQYF.

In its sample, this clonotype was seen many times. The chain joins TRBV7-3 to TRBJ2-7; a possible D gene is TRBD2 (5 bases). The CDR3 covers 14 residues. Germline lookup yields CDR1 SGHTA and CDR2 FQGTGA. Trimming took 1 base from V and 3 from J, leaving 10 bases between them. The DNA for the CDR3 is TGTGCCAGCAGCTTAATGCACGGGGACTACGAGCAGTACTTC. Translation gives CASSLMHGDYEQYF.

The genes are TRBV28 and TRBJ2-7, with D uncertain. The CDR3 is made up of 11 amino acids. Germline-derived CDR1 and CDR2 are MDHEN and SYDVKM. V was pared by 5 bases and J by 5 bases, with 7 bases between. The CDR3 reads CASSVDDEQYF. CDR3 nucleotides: TGTGCCAGCAGTGTCGACGACGAGCAGTACTTC.

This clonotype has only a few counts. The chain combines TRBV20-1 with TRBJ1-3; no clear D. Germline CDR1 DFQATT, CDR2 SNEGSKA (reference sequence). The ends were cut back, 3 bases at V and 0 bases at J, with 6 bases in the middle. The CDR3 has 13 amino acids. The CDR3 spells CSASQSSGNTIYF. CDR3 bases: TGCAGTGCTAGCCAGAGCTCTGGAAACACCATATATTTT.

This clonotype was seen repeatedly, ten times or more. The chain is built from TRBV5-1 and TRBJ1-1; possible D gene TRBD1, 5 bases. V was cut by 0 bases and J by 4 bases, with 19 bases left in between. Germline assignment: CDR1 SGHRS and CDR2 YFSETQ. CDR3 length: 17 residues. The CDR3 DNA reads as TGCGCCAGCAGCTTGGGGGACGCACTCGGAGGTCGCACTGAAGCTTTCTTT. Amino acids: CASSLGDALGGRTEAFF.

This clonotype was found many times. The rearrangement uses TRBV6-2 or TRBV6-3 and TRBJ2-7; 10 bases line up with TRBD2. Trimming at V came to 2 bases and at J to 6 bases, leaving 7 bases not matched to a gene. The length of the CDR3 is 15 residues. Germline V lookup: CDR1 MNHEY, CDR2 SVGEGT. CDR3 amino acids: CASSYPSGRASEQYF. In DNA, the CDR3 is TGTGCCAGCAGTTACCCTAGCGGGAGAGCCTCCGAGCAGTACTTC.

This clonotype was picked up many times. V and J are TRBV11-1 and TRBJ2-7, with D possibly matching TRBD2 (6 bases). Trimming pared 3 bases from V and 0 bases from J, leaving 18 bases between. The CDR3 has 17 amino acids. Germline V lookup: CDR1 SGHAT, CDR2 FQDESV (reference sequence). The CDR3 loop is CASSFSSWEESSYEQYF. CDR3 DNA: TGTGCCAGCAGCTTTTCTTCGTGGGAGGAGAGCTCCTACGAGCAGTACTTC.

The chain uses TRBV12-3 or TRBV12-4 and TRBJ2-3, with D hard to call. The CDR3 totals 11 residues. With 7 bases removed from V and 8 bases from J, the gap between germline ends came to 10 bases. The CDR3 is CASTSGPTQYF. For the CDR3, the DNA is TGTGCCAGCACCTCCGGGCCTACGCAGTATTTT.

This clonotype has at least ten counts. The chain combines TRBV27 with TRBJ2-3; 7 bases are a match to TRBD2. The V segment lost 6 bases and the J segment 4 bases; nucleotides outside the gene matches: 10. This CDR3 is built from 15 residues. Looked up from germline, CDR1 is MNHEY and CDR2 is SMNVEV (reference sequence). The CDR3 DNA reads TGTGCCAGCAGGGAAGCGGGATTGGGACCAGATACGCAGTATTTT. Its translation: CASREAGLGPDTQYF.